This T cell receptor (beta chain) was found in a study of cytomegalovirus exposure and HLA in healthy donors. Findings and limits, study-wide: Sequencing had likely introduced a cluster of highly shared sequence variants as an artifact. Later analysis associated a missense DCLRE1C variant with TCR beta V- and J-gene trimming.

The PCR had 60 Vbeta and 13 Jbeta primers. TCRdb's table, derived via immunoSEQ multiplex PCR, lists solely in-frame clones and lacks some. The table includes 150,000 to 200,000 clones, 60% to 80% detected once. This clone showed up just a few times. Its antigen is not known. Per the germline V gene, CDR1 is MNHNS and CDR2 is SASEGT. Trimming shortened V by 7 bases and J by 5 bases, and 17 bases separated the two germline ends. CDR3 size: 14 residues. This sequence originates from a female donor in good health and CMV-seronegative. The sequencing sample was made of PBMCs. J is TRBJ1-1 and V is TRBV6-1; D is undetermined. The CDR3 loop is CASNPDGSGTEAFF. The CDR3 bases are TGTGCCAGCAACCCAGATGGTTCGGGGACTGAAGCTTTCTTT.